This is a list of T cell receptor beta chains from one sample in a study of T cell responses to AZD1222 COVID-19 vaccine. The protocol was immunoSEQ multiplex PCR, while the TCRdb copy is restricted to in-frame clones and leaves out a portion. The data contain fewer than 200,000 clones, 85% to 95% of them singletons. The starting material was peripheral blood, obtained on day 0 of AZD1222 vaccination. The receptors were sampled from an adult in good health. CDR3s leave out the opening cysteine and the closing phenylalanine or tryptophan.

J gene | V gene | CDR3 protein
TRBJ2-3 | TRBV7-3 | ASSPASLDTQY
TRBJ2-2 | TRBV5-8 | ASSSETGPTGELF
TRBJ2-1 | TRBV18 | ASSPLLGQGSGNEQF
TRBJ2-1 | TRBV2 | ASTRQRSQSNEQF
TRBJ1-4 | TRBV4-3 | ASSQAHGGGNEKLF
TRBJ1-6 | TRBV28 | ASSWGTANNSPLH
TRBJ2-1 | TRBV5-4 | ASSLGGRGGLGEQF
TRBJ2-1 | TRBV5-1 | ASSLAADRTWNEQF
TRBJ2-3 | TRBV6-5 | ASSAGGPRNTQY
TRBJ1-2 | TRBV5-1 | ASSLGQILTNYGYT
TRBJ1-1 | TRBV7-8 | ASSLGGTVNTEAF
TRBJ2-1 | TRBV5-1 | AGRIAGGSTYEQF
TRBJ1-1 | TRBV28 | ASSLIPSMNTEAF
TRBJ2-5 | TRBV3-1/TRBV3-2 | ASTPGGTSGRVQY
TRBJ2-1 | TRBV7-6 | ASSLAVSTSGSTYNEQF
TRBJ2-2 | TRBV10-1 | ASRPSLEGDTGELF
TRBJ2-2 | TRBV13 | ASSLLTGELF
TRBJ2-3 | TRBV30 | AWSMGSGGPDTQY
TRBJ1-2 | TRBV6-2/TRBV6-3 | ASSYNGPHQGYT
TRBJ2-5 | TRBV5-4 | ASSETGETRETQY
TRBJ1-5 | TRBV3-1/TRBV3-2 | ASSFQGAGQPQH
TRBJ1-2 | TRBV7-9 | ASSPFDYGYT
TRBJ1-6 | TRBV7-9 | ASSSRVYSPLH
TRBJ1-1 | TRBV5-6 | ASSSGQGAPGTEAF
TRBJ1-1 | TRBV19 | ASSRGMNTEAF
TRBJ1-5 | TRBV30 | AWGTGNNQPQH
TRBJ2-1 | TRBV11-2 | ASSNSMGNEQF
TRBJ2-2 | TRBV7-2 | ASSSRRQGSTGELF
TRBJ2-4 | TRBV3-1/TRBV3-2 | ASSQAGDLNIQY
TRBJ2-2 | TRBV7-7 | ASSRLARNTGELF
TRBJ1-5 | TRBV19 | ASRGQGGQPQH
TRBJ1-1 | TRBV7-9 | ASSRTAEAF
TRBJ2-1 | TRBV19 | ASSMDSGSNREQF
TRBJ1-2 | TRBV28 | ASSLWGHGYT
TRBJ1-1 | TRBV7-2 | ASSLVARKAEAF
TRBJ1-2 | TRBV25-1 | ASSEASYGYT
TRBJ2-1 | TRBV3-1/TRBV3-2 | ASRPLAGDLDEQF
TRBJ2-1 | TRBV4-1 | ASSQRPGHSFNEQF
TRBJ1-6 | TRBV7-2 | ASSTGEISPLH
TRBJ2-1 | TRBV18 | ASSPFINEQF
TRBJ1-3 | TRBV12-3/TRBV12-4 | ASSLAPPTIY
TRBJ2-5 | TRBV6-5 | ASSPGAEQETQY
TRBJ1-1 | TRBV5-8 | ASSLGGNTEAF
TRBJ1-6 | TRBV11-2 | ASSFQYNSPLH
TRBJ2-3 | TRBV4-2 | ASSQAGTGGTDTQY
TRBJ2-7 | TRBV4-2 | ASSSPLRSYEQY
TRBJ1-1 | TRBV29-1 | SVDGGEAF
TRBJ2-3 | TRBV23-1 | ASSQSYQTGYTDTQY
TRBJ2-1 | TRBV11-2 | ASSSGGVSYNEQF
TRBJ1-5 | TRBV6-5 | ATGAGPGQPQH
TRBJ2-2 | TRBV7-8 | ASRYGASNTGELF
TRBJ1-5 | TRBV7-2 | ASSSDRMSNQPQH
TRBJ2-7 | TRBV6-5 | ASSKSSYEQY
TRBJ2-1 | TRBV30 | ACDSPRAYYNEQF
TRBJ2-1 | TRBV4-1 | ASSQDWDRFNEQF